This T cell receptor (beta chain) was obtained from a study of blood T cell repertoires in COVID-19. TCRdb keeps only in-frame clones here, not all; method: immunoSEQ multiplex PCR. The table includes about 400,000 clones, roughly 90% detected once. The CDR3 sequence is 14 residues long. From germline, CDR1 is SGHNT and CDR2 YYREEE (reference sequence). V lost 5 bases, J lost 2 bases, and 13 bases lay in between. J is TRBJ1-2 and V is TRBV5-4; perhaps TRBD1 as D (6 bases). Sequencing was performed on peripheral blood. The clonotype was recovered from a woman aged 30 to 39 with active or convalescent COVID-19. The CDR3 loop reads CASRPRDRNYGYTF. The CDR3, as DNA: TGTGCCAGCAGACCCAGAGACAGGAACTATGGCTACACCTTC.